The entry below gives a single TCR beta chain sequence along with its context. This sample was included in a study of blood T cell repertoires in COVID-19. On the study more broadly: Collection of acute and convalescent COVID-19 samples took place in the United States, Italy and Spain.

In the original analysis: Reference gene primer amplification in the assay estimated nucleated cell counts. Assay: immunoSEQ multiplex PCR; the TCRdb copy retains only in-frame clones and omits some. V, J and clone size reflect that table, while D and trimming were determined from the DNA. The data show around 150,000 clones, with 88% seen just once and over 9.5% held by the top ten. CDR3 size: 18 residues. Germline V gene sequence: CDR1 KGHSH, CDR2 LQKENI. Trimming took 4 bases from V and 7 from J, leaving 26 bases between them. The sample taken for sequencing was peripheral blood. The TCR was taken from a man in his sixties with active or convalescent COVID-19. V gene TRBV18 combines with J gene TRBJ2-1; the D gene is possibly TRBD2 (6 bases). The CDR3 DNA is TGTGCCAGCTCACAGGTGGCGGGCGGGGTCGGCGCGGGGAATGAGCAGTTCTTC. This sequence encodes CASSQVAGGVGAGNEQFF.